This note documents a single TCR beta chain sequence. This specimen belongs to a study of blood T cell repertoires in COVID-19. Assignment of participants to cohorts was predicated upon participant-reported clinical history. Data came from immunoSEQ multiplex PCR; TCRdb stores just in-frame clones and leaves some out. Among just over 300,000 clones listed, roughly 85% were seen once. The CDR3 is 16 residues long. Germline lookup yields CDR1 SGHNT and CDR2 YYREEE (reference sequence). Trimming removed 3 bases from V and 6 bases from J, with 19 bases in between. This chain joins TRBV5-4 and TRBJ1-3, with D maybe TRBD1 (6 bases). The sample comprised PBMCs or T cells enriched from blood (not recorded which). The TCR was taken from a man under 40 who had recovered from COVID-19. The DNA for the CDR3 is TGTGCCAGCAGCTGGGGGACGGGACAAACAACAAACACCATATATTTT. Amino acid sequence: CASSWGTGQTTNTIYF. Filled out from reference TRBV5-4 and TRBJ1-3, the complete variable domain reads ETGVTQSPTHLIKTRGQQVTLRCSSQSGHNTVSWYQQALGQGPQFIFQYYREEENGRGNFPPRFSGLQFPNYSSELNVNALELDDSALYLCASSWGTGQTTNTIYFGEGSWLTVV.